This T cell receptor beta chain stems from a study of blood T cell repertoires in COVID-19. For the study at large: Acute and convalescent COVID-19 specimens originated in the United States, Italy and Spain. PBMCs, B-cell-depleted T cells, or T cells were the source of the cDNA or gDNA that made up the material.

This clone was observed a single time. In the authors' workflow: Amplification from reference gene primers served as the basis for estimated nucleated cell counts. Using immunoSEQ multiplex PCR, the repertoire was profiled, and TCRdb retains in-frame clones only, with some absent. V, J and clone size are those of that table, while D and trimming were read from the DNA. Among 150,000 to 200,000 clones listed, 90% were seen once. V gave up 5 bases and J gave up 0 bases; unmatched junction bases: 12. Per germline, CDR1 SEHNR and CDR2 FQNEAQ (reference sequence). This CDR3 contains 17 residues. This TCR was recovered from a middle-aged man with acute or convalescent COVID-19. The sequencing sample was made of peripheral blood. The chain recombines TRBV7-9 with TRBJ2-7; 8 positions agree with TRBD2. The DNA for the CDR3 is TGTGCCAGCAGCCCCCCAACGTCCGGGACTAGCTCCTACGAGCAGTACTTC. Encoded protein: CASSPPTSGTSSYEQYF.